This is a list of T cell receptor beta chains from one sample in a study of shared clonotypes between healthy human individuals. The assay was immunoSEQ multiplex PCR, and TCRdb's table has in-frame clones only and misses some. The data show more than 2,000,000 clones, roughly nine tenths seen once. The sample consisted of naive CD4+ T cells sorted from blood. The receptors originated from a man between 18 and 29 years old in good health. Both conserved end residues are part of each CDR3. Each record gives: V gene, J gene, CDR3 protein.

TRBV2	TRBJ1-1	CASSVGNTEAFF
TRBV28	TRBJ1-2	CASSAGQILASYGYTF
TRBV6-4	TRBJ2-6	CASSDGGTAGANVLTF
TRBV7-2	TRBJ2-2	CASSLTSGQGGELFF
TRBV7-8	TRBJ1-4	CASSRGLSEKLFF
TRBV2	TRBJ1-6	CAVWVNYNSPLHF
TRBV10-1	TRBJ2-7	CASSQGATYEQYF
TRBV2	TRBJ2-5	CASRGSLGVGQYF
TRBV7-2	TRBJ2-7	CASSLGAGLEPYEQYF
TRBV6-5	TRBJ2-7	CASSYSTGGAPYF
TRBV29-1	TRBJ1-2	CSAGEGYGYTF
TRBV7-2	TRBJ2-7	CASSRTSPSYEQYF
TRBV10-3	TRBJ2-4	CAISESQLAKNIQYF
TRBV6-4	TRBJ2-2	CASSASQGAGELFF
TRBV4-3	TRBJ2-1	CASSQDPSPSSYNEQFF
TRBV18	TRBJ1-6	CASSSDLNSPLHF
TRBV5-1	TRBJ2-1	CASSLVAGNNEQFF
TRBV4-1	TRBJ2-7	CASSQGLSYEQYF
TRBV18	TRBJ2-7	CASSPGGYEQYF
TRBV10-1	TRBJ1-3	CASQGAIGNTIYF
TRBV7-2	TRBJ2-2	CASSLVSPGRAAGGELFF
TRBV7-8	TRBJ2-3	CASSFSTGGTDTQYF
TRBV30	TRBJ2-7	CAWSPQHEQYF
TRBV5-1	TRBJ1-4	CASSLNRGELFF
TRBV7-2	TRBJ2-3	CASSLGPGSTDTQYF
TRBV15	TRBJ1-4	CATSLGPATNEKLFF
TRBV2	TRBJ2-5	CASSADSRETQYF
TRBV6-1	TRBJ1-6	CASSGGAGSNSPLHF
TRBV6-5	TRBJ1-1	CASSDGYEAFF
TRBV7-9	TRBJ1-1	CASSFILNTEAFF
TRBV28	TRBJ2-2	CASSSPGGNTGELFF
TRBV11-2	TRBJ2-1	CASSPSYNEQFF
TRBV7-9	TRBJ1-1	CASKEVGTEAFF
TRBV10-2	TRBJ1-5	CASSEQAPYSNQPQHF
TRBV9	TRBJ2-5	CASSVGNLAGIQETQYF
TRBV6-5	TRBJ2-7	CASSPAWQGGQYF
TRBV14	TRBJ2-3	CASSPGVTTDTQYF
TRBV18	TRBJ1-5	CASSLDRDQPQHF
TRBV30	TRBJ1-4	CAWSLVRANEKLFF
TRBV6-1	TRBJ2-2	CASRSTGELFF
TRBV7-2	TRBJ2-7	CASSFRGDPSSYEQYF
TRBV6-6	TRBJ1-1	CASRGTGSTPGTEAFF
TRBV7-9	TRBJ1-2	CASSAGTGNYGYTF
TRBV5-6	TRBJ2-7	CASSLAGAFYEQYF
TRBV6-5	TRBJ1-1	CASSQSNTEAFF
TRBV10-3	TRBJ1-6	CASRGGGQVNSPLHF
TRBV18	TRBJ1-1	CASSRRDAEEKAFF
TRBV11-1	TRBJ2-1	CASSSRGQGYNEQFF
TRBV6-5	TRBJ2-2	CASSLNLQGTGELFF
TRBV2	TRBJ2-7	CASSAERQSSYEQYF
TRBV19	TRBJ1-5	CASSKGPYSNQPQHF
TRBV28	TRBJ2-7	CASIQGSPYEQYF
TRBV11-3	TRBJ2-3	CASSPRQGGDTQYF
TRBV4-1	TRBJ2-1	CASSQVVVGGNNEQFF
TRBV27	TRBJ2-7	CASSLSIQGATIYEQYF
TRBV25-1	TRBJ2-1	CASSGRSFDNEQFF
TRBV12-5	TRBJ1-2	CASGLAGDYGYTF
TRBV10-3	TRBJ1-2	CAISESGQGKNYGYTF
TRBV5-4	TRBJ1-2	CASSLEWEGGYTF
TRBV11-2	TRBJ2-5	CASSALGGGPSETQYF